Below are 9 T cell receptor beta chains sequenced from a single sample in a study of blood T cell repertoires in COVID-19. Only in-frame clones appear in the TCRdb table, and some are missing; sequencing was by immunoSEQ multiplex PCR. The sample carries a few hundred thousand clones, around nine tenths recorded once. Source material: peripheral blood. The source of these receptors is a woman in her sixties or seventies with COVID-19, enrolled during active disease.

The J gene is TRBJ2-3, the V gene TRBV28; D remains ambiguous. Germline V gene data show CDR1 as MDHEN and CDR2 as SYDVKM. Deletions cut 2 bases from V and 4 bases from J, with 10 bases between. There are 14 residues in the CDR3. CDR3 protein: CASSLTGFSDTQYF. CDR3 DNA: TGTGCCAGCAGTTTAACGGGTTTCTCAGATACGCAGTATTTT.

This clone was recorded a few times. The chain recombines TRBV18 with TRBJ1-6; possible D gene TRBD1, 6 bases. Looked up from germline, CDR1 is KGHSH and CDR2 is LQKENI. V was shortened by 2 bases and J by 10 bases, with 12 bases between the two germline ends. CDR3 length equals 14 residues. The CDR3 spells CASSPIRGESPLHF. The CDR3, as DNA: TGTGCCAGCTCACCAATCAGGGGAGAGTCACCCCTCCACTTT.

This chain links TRBV7-2 with TRBJ1-5; 8 nucleotides line up with TRBD1. The V and J ends lost 2 bases and 7 bases, in that order; junction bases with no gene match: 7. Germline CDR1 reads SGHTA; CDR2 reads FQGNSA. This CDR3 comprises 15 residues. In nucleotides, the CDR3 is TGTGCCAGCAGCTTATCACCGACAGGGGTCCAGCCCCAGCATTTT. It specifies CASSLSPTGVQPQHF.

The CDR3 is CAISDEGMGNQPQHF. The DNA for the CDR3 is TGTGCCATCAGTGACGAGGGAATGGGCAATCAGCCCCAGCATTTT. The chain joins TRBV10-3 to TRBJ1-5; D gene ambiguous. V dropped 3 bases and J dropped 2 bases, with 11 bases sitting between them. Germline CDR1 and CDR2: ENHRY and SYGVKD. This CDR3 has 15 amino acids.

The J gene is TRBJ1-3, the V gene TRBV6-5, with no clear D. Germline lookup yields CDR1 MNHEY and CDR2 SVGAGI. Deletions cut 2 bases from V and 3 bases from J, with 11 bases between. This CDR3 region has 15 residues. CDR3 amino acids: CASSYEVGDGNTIYF. In nucleotides, the CDR3 is TGTGCCAGCAGTTACGAGGTGGGAGATGGAAACACCATATATTTT.

The V gene is TRBV7-3, the J gene TRBJ2-1, with 10 bases fitting TRBD2. Germline-derived CDR1 and CDR2 are SGHTA and FQGTGA. This CDR3 contains 15 residues. V lost 0 bases to trimming and J lost 6 bases; unmatched junction nucleotides: 2. CDR3 DNA sequence: TGTGCCAGCAGCTTAACGGGGACTAGCGTCAATGAGCAGTTCTTC. Translation gives CASSLTGTSVNEQFF.

The rearrangement uses TRBV4-2 and TRBJ2-3; 10 bases line up with TRBD2. CDR1 is LGHNA and CDR2 is YNFKEQ in the germline V gene. The V segment lost 1 base and the J segment 2 bases; nucleotides outside the gene matches: 3. The CDR3 covers 16 residues. The CDR3 loop reads CASSQGTSGLTDTQYF. The CDR3 DNA follows: TGTGCCAGCAGCCAAGGGACTAGCGGACTCACAGATACGCAGTATTTT.

This clone is a singleton in its sample. The chain carries TRBV3-1 (or the pseudogene TRBV3-2) and TRBJ2-2, with TRBD2 identical over 14 bases. This CDR3 is 18 amino acids long. V was clipped by 3 bases and J by 3 bases; unmatched bases: 6. Germline CDR1 reads LGHDT; CDR2 reads YNNKEL (reference sequence). CDR3 bases: TGTGCCAGCAGCCATAGACTAGCGGGAGGGGTCGACACCGGGGAGCTGTTTTTT. This gives the protein CASSHRLAGGVDTGELFF.

The rearrangement uses TRBV7-2 and TRBJ1-3; D is undetermined. V lost 2 bases, J lost 7 bases, and 12 bases lay in between. Germline CDR1 is SGHTA and CDR2 is FQGNSA. CDR3 length: 14 amino acids. The chain's CDR3 is CASSLTGVDNTIYF. The CDR3 nucleotides read TGTGCCAGCAGCTTAACCGGGGTGGATAACACCATATATTTT.